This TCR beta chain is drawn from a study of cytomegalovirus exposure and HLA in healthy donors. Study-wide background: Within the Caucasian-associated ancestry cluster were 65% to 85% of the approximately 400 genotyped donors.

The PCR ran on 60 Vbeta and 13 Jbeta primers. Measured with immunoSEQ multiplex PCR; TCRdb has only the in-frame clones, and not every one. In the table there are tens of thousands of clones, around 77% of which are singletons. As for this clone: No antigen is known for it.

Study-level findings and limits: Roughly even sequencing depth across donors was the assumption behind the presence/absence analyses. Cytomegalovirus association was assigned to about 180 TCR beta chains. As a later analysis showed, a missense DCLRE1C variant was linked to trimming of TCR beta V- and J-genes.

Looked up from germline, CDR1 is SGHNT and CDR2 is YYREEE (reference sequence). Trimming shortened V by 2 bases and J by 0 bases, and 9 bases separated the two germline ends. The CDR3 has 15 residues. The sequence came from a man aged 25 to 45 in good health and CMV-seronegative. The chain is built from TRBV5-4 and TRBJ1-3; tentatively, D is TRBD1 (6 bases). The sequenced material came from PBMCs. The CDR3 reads CASSFLGGSGNTIYF. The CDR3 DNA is TGTGCCAGCAGCTTCTTAGGGGGCTCTGGAAACACCATATATTTT. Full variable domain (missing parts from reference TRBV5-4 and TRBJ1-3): ETGVTQSPTHLIKTRGQQVTLRCSSQSGHNTVSWYQQALGQGPQFIFQYYREEENGRGNFPPRFSGLQFPNYSSELNVNALELDDSALYLCASSFLGGSGNTIYFGEGSWLTVV.